A selection of T cell receptor beta chains follows, all from one sample in a study of early T cells in non-severe SARS-CoV-2 infection. TCRdb passed the 5' RACE reads through MiXCR, listing each CDR3 protein once. The table shows 35,000 to 40,000 distinct CDR3 sequences, with about 4.5% occurring only once. What was sequenced was whole blood. The receptor source for this set is an adult who was a healthcare worker with PCR-confirmed SARS-CoV-2 infection or an uninfected control (not recorded which). CDR3s leave out the opening cysteine and the closing phenylalanine or tryptophan.

TRBV6-5	ASSYREGETQY
TRBV5-1	ASSDGTGQSYEQY
TRBV5-8	ASFPGLAVQNTGELF
TRBV12-3/TRBV12-4	ASSATQGGANVLT
TRBV10-3	ATQGGGGGTDTQY
TRBV5-1	ASSLEGGADPLETQY
TRBV6-1	ASTNIGTGLVKLF
TRBV14	ASSPYRDMVTEAF
TRBV11-3	ASSAGGASYNEQF
TRBV29-1	SSGRGIQETQY
TRBV2	VSRGDGTYEQY
TRBV7-9	ASSLTAARTEAPLH
TRBV7-6	ASSLGGRADYEQY
TRBV2	ASRRLAGTGELF
TRBV20-1	GVRLSRGIGTDTQY
TRBV12-3/TRBV12-4	ASSLALAGGPYEQY
TRBV6-5	ASSYGGLTSGNTIY
TRBV5-4	ASSLTLATTNEQF
TRBV6-2/TRBV6-3	ATVPGHPNYGYT
TRBV12-3/TRBV12-4	ASSVQTGGVCTEAF